One sample yielded the 3 T cell receptor beta chains listed below, sequenced in a study of blood T cell repertoires in COVID-19. Libraries were prepared by immunoSEQ multiplex PCR; TCRdb keeps only in-frame clonotypes and omits some of them. The sample includes approximately 140,000 clones, nearly 85% of them seen just once. The sequenced sample was PBMCs or T cells enriched from blood (not recorded which). The receptors derive from a man aged 45-65 years in a cohort exposed to, infected with or recovered from COVID-19 (not recorded which).

This clone was recorded only once. The chain employs TRBV4-3 and TRBJ1-1; D gene ambiguous. Trimming removed 0 bases from V and 10 bases from J, with 12 bases in between. This CDR3 has 13 amino acids. Germline assignment: CDR1 LGHNA and CDR2 YSLEER. The CDR3 DNA reads as TGCGCCAGCAGCCAAGATCAAGGCGGGGTAGCTTTCTTT. It codes for CASSQDQGGVAFF.

The chain has TRBV11-2 and TRBJ2-3, with D maybe TRBD2 (6 bases). The CDR3 spans 16 residues. V was cut by 3 bases and J by 1 base, with 14 bases left in between. Germline CDR1 SGHAT, CDR2 FQNNGV. The CDR3 here is CASSFAAGTRTDTQYF. The CDR3 DNA follows: TGTGCCAGCAGCTTCGCTGCCGGGACTCGCACAGATACGCAGTATTTT.

This clone was recorded only once. The chain employs TRBV7-9 and TRBJ2-7; 7 bases fit TRBD1. V was pared by 5 bases and J by 4 bases, with 8 bases of the junction left unmatched. CDR1 SEHNR and CDR2 FQNEAQ come from the germline V gene (reference sequence). The length of the CDR3 is 14 residues. In DNA, the CDR3 is TGTGCCAGCAGCCACGGGACAGCTCAATACGAGCAGTACTTC. It is translated as CASSHGTAQYEQYF.